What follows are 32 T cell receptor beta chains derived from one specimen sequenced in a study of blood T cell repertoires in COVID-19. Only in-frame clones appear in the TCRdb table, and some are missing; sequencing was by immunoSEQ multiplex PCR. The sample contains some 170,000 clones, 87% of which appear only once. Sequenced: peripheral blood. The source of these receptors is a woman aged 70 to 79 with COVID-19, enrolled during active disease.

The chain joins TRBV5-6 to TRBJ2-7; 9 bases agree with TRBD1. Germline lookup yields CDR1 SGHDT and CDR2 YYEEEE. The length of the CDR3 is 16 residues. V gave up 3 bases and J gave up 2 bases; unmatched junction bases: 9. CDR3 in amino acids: CASSSERQGGAYEQYF. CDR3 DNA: TGTGCCAGCAGCTCGGAAAGACAGGGGGGCGCCTACGAGCAGTACTTC.

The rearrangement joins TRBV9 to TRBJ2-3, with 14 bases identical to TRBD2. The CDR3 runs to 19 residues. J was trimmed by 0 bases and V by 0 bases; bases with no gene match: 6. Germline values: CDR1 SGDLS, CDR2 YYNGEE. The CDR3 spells CASSVEGTSGRPSTDTQYF. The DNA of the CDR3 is TGTGCCAGCAGCGTAGAAGGGACTAGCGGGAGACCCAGCACAGATACGCAGTATTTT.

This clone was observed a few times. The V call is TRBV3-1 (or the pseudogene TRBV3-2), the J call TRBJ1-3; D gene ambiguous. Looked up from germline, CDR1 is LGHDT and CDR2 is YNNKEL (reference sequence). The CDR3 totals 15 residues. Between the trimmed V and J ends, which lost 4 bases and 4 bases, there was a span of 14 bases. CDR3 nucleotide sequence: TGTGCCAGCAGCCCGAGTCCAAACTCGGGAAACACCATATATTTT. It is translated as CASSPSPNSGNTIYF.

CDR3 in amino acids: CASSSGTANTGELFF. CDR3 in DNA: TGCGCCAGCAGCTCCGGGACAGCTAACACCGGGGAGCTGTTTTTT. The chain carries TRBV5-1 and TRBJ2-2, with 7 bases that match TRBD1. J was trimmed by 2 bases and V by 3 bases; bases with no gene match: 4. The CDR3 length is 15 residues. Germline CDR1 and CDR2: SGHRS and YFSETQ. The full variable domain, its missing parts supplied by reference TRBV5-1 and TRBJ2-2, is KAGVTQTPRYLIKTRGQQVTLSCSPISGHRSVSWYQQTPGQGLQFLFEYFSETQRNKGNFPGRFSGRQFSNSRSEMNVSTLELGDSALYLCASSSGTANTGELFFGEGSRLTVL.

The CDR3 protein is CASSILSGRAVGVAEQYF. CDR3 DNA sequence: TGTGCCAGTAGTATCCTAAGCGGGAGGGCCGTGGGTGTTGCCGAGCAGTACTTC. V usage is TRBV19 and J usage is TRBJ2-7; 10 bases line up with TRBD2. Germline-derived CDR1 and CDR2 are LNHDA and SQIVND (reference sequence). The trim removed 3 bases at V and 6 bases at J, leaving 17 bases unmatched. CDR3 length: 18 amino acids.

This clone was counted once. The CDR3 bases are TGCGCCAGCAGCCAGCGGGATACGCAGTATTTT. Its translation: CASSQRDTQYF. The genes are TRBV5-1 and TRBJ2-3; D possibly corresponds to TRBD2 (5 bases). V lost 4 bases and J lost 6, with 6 bases in between. In germline, CDR1 is SGHRS, CDR2 YFSETQ. The CDR3 sequence is 11 residues long.

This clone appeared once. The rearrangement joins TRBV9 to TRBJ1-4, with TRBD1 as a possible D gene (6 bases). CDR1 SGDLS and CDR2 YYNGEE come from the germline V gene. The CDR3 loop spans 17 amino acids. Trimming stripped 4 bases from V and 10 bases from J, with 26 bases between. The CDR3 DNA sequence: TGTGCCAGCAGCCCACGAGATACGGGCGGAACCAGGGGAAAACTGTTTTTT. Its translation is CASSPRDTGGTRGKLFF. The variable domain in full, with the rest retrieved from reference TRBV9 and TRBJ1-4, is DSGVTQTPKHLITATGQRVTLRCSPRSGDLSVYWYQQSLDQGLQFLIQYYNGEERAKGNILERFSAQQFPDLHSELNLSSLELGDSALYFCASSPRDTGGTRGKLFFGSGTQLSVL.

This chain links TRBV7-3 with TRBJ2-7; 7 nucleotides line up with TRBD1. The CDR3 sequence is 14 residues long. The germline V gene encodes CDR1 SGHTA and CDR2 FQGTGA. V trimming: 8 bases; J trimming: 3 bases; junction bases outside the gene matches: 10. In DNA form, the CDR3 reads TGTGCCAGCGGACGAGACAGGGAACTCTACGAGCAGTACTTC. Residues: CASGRDRELYEQYF.

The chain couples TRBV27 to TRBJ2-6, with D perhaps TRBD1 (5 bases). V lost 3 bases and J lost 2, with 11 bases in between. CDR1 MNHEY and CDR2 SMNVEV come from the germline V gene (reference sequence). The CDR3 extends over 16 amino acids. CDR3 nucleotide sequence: TGTGCCAGCAGTTTTGGGGCAGGGACTGGGGCCAACGTCCTGACTTTC. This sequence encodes CASSFGAGTGANVLTF.

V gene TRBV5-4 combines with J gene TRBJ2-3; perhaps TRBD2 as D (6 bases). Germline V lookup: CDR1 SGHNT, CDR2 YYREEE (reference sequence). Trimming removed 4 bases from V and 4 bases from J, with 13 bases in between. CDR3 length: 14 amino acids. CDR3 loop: CASSPQLAADTQYF. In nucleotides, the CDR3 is TGTGCCAGCAGCCCACAGTTAGCGGCAGATACGCAGTATTTT.

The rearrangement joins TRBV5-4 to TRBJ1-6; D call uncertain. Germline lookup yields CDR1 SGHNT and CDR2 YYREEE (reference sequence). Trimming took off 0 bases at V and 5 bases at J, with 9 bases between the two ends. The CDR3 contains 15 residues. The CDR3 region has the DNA TGTGCCAGCAGCTTGGATACAGCAAATAATTCACCCCTCCACTTT. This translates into CASSLDTANNSPLHF.

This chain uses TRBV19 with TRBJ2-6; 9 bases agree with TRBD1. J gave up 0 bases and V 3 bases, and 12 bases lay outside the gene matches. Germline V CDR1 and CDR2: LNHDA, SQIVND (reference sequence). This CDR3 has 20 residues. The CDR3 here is CASSMYGQGLLTSGANVLTF. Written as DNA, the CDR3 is TGTGCCAGTAGTATGTATGGACAGGGGTTGCTAACCTCTGGGGCCAACGTCCTGACTTTC.

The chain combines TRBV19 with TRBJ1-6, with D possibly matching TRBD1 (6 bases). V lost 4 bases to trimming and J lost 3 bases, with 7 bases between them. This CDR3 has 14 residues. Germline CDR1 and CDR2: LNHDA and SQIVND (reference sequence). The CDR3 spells CASSSRGYNSPLHF. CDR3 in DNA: TGTGCCAGTAGTAGCAGGGGCTATAATTCACCCCTCCACTTT.

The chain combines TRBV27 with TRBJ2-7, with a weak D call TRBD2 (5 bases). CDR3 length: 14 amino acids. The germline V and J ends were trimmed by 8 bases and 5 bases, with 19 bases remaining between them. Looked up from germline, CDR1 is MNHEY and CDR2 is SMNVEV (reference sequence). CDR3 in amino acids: CASLSVLGAHEQYF. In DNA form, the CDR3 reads TGTGCCAGCCTATCCGTACTGGGAGCCCACGAGCAGTACTTC.

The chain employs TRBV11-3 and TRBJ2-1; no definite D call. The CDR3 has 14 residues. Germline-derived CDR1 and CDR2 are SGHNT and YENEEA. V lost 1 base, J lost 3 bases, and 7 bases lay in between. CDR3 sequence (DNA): TGTGCCAGCAGCTTAGCTAGTATCTACAATGAGCAGTTCTTC. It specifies CASSLASIYNEQFF.

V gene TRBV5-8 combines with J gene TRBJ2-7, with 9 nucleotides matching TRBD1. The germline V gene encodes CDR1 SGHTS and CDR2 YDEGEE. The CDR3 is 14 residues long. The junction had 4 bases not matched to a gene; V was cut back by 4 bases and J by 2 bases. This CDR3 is CASSTRDRAYEQYF. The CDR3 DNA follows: TGTGCCAGCAGCACCCGGGACAGGGCCTACGAGCAGTACTTC.

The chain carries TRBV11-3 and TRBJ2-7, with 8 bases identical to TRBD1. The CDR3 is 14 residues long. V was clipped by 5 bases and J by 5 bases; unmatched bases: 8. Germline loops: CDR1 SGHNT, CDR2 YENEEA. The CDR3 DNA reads TGTGCCAGCAGCGCCCAGGGGGCTTACCACGAGCAGTACTTC. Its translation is CASSAQGAYHEQYF.

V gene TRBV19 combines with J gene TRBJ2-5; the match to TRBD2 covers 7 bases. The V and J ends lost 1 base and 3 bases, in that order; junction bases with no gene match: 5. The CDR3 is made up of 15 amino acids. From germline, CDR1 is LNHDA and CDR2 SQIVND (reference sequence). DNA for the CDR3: TGTGCCAGTAGTATAGGGGGACTACGGAAAGAGACCCAGTACTTC. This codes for CASSIGGLRKETQYF.

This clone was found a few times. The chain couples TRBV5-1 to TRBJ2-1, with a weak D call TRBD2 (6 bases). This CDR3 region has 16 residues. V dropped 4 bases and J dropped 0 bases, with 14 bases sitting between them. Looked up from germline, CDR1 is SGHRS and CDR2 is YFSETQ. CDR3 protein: CASSLGLSSSYNEQFF. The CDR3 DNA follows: TGCGCCAGCAGCCTGGGACTTTCCAGCTCCTACAATGAGCAGTTCTTC.

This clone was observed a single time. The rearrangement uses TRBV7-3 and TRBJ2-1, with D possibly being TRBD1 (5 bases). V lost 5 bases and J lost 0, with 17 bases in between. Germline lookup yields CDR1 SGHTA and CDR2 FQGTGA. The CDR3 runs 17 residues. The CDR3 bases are TGTGCCAGCAGCCTTACCCAGGGTTTTAGCTCCTACAATGAGCAGTTCTTC. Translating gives CASSLTQGFSSYNEQFF.

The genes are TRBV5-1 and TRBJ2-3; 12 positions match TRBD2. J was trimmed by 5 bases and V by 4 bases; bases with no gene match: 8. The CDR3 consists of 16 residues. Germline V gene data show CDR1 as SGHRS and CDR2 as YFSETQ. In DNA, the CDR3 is TGCGCCAGCAGCCCGACTAGCGGGAGAATGGTAGATACGCAGTATTTT. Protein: CASSPTSGRMVDTQYF.

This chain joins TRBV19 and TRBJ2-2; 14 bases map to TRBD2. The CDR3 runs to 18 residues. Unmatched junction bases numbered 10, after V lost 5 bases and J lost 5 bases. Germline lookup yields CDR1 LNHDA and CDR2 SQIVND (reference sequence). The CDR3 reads CASSSRRTSGRTTGELFF. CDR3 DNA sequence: TGTGCCAGTAGTTCTCGTCGGACTAGCGGGAGGACTACCGGGGAGCTGTTTTTT.

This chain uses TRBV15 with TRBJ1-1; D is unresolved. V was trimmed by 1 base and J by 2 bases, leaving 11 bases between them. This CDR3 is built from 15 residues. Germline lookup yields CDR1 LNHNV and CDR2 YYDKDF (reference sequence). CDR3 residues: CATSRGRGSNTEAFF. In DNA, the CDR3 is TGTGCCACCAGCAGAGGTAGAGGGAGTAACACTGAAGCTTTCTTT.

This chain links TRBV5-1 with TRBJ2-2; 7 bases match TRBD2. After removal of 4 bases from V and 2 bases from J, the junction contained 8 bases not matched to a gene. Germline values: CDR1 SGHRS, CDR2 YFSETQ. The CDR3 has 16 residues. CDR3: CASSGRASQNTGELFF. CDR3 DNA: TGCGCCAGCAGCGGGAGGGCTAGCCAAAACACCGGGGAGCTGTTTTTT. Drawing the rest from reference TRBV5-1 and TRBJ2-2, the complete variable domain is KAGVTQTPRYLIKTRGQQVTLSCSPISGHRSVSWYQQTPGQGLQFLFEYFSETQRNKGNFPGRFSGRQFSNSRSEMNVSTLELGDSALYLCASSGRASQNTGELFFGEGSRLTVL.

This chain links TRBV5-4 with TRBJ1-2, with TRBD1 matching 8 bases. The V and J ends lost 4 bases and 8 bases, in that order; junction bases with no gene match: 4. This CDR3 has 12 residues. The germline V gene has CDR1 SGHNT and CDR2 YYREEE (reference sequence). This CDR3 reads CASSPTGDGYTF. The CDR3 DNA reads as TGTGCCAGCAGCCCGACAGGGGACGGCTACACCTTC. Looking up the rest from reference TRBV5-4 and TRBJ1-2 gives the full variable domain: ETGVTQSPTHLIKTRGQQVTLRCSSQSGHNTVSWYQQALGQGPQFIFQYYREEENGRGNFPPRFSGLQFPNYSSELNVNALELDDSALYLCASSPTGDGYTFGSGTRLTVV.

DNA for the CDR3: TGTGCCATCAAGGGACTAGAAGAGACCCAGTACTTC. This sequence encodes CAIKGLEETQYF. The J gene is TRBJ2-5, the V gene TRBV10-3; 8 bases agree with TRBD2. The trim removed 7 bases at V and 3 bases at J, leaving 1 base unmatched. The CDR3 covers 12 residues. Germline V gene data show CDR1 as ENHRY and CDR2 as SYGVKD.

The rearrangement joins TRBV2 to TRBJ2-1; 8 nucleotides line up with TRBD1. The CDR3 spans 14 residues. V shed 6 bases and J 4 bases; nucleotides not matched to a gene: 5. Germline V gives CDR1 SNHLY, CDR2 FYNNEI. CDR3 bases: TGTGCCAGCAGGGGACAGGTGGGTTACAATGAGCAGTTCTTC. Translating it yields CASRGQVGYNEQFF.

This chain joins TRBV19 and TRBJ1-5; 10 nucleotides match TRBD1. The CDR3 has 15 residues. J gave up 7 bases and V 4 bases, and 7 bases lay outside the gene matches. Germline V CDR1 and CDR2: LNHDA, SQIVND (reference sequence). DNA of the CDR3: TGTGCCAGTAGTACCCGAGGGACAGGGGTCCAGCCCCAGCATTTT. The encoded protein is CASSTRGTGVQPQHF.

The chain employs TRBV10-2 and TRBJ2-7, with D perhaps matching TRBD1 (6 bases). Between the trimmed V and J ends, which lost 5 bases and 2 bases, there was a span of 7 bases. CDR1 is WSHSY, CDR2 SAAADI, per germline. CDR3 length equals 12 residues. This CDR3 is CASSSGAYEQYF. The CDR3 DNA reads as TGCGCCAGCAGTTCAGGGGCCTACGAGCAGTACTTC.

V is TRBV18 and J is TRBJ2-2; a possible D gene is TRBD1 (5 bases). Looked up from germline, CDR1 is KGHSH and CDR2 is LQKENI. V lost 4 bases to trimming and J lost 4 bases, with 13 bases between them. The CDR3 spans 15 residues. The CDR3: CASSRGPLTTGELFF. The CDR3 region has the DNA TGTGCCAGCTCACGGGGCCCGCTGACCACCGGGGAGCTGTTTTTT.

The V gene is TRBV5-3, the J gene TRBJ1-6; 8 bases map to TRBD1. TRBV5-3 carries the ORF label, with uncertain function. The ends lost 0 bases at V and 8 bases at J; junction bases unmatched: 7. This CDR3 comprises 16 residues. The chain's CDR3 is CARSLVVQGGDSPLHF. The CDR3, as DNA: TGTGCCAGAAGCTTGGTAGTACAGGGGGGCGATTCACCCCTCCACTTT.

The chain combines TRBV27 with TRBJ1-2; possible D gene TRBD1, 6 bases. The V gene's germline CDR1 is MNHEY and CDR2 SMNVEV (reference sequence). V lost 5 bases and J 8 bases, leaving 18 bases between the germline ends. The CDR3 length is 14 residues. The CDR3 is CASSNKGGAEGYTF. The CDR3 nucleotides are TGTGCCAGCAGTAACAAGGGGGGGGCTGAGGGCTACACCTTC.